The rows below give T cell receptor beta chains drawn from one sample of a study of blood T cell repertoires in COVID-19. Only in-frame clones appear in the TCRdb table, and some are missing; sequencing was by immunoSEQ multiplex PCR. The repertoire holds 200,000 to 300,000 clones, with more than 65% as singletons. The sample taken for sequencing was peripheral blood. The receptors originated from a woman over 75 with acute or convalescent COVID-19. Both conserved end residues are part of each CDR3. Each record gives: D gene, clone size, J gene, V gene, CDR3 protein. A D gene is named only where the DNA matches it firmly. Clone size is stated in some rows and not others, as once, few, many or a class when expanded.

TRBD2 | NA | TRBJ2-3 | TRBV18 | CASSPETSGKSTDTQYF
TRBD2 | NA | TRBJ2-3 | TRBV5-4 | CASSRGLAGTDTQYF
TRBD1 | NA | TRBJ2-7 | TRBV7-3 | CASSRQGSHEQYF
NA | NA | TRBJ2-5 | TRBV3-1/TRBV3-2 | CASSQSVETQYF
NA | NA | TRBJ1-6 | TRBV27 | CASRSPRGDSYNSPLHF
TRBD2 | NA | TRBJ2-3 | TRBV10-3 | CAISVGAGGTDTQYF
TRBD1 | NA | TRBJ2-7 | TRBV6-4 | CASSESGTGGARGEQYF
NA | NA | TRBJ1-2 | TRBV19 | CASSIFQLSQDYGYTF
NA | NA | TRBJ2-7 | TRBV18 | CASSPGRGGYEQYF
NA | NA | TRBJ1-2 | TRBV29-1 | CSVYPGLGGGYTF
TRBD2 | NA | TRBJ2-4 | TRBV11-2 | CASSLKGAGGDIQYF
TRBD2 | NA | TRBJ2-1 | TRBV15 | CATSRDTASTSRQYNEQFF
TRBD1 | NA | TRBJ1-6 | TRBV6-6 | CASGTGTGNSPLHF
TRBD2 | NA | TRBJ2-5 | TRBV2 | CASSRRTSAQETQYF
TRBD2 | NA | TRBJ2-7 | TRBV4-1 | CASSQYGLAAYEQYF
NA | NA | TRBJ1-2 | TRBV6-1 | CASSESQGYGYTF
TRBD1 | NA | TRBJ1-4 | TRBV28 | CASSLSGTGLKLFF
TRBD1 | NA | TRBJ2-3 | TRBV28 | CASSSLRDRLTDTQYF
NA | NA | TRBJ2-5 | TRBV3-1/TRBV3-2 | CASAPGRRETQYF
TRBD1 | once | TRBJ1-1 | TRBV7-3 | CASSLTTGDTEAFF
TRBD2 | once | TRBJ2-3 | TRBV2 | CASTKPGGGDTQYF
TRBD1 | medium-sized | TRBJ1-6 | TRBV30 | CAWSAGQDNSPLHF
NA | NA | TRBJ1-2 | TRBV18 | CASSPPTGSFGYGYTF
TRBD1 | NA | TRBJ2-3 | TRBV19 | CATALRSSGGQDTQYF
TRBD1 | NA | TRBJ2-7 | TRBV3-1/TRBV3-2 | CASSPVDRAYEQYF
TRBD1 | NA | TRBJ2-7 | TRBV2 | CANKIGTGAYEQYF
TRBD2 | NA | TRBJ2-5 | TRBV19 | CASSIFGTTNQETQYF
NA | NA | TRBJ2-1 | TRBV24-1 | CATSVDADYDNNEQFF
NA | NA | TRBJ1-6 | TRBV28 | CASNGGLNNSPLHF
TRBD2 | NA | TRBJ2-5 | TRBV7-2 | CASSSSGGHVDQYF
NA | NA | TRBJ1-4 | TRBV7-8 | CASSRWTNEKLFF
NA | NA | TRBJ1-5 | TRBV19 | CASSMSDSQPQHF
NA | few | TRBJ2-7 | TRBV18 | CASSPRDTSYEQYF
NA | NA | TRBJ1-5 | TRBV6-1 | CASSATGRGSNQPQHF
TRBD1 | NA | TRBJ2-7 | TRBV7-2 | CASSWRTGGMTYEQYF
NA | NA | TRBJ1-1 | TRBV3-1/TRBV3-2 | CASSQVVMNTEAFF
NA | once | TRBJ2-6 | TRBV29-1 | CSVEGTPGANVLTF
TRBD1 | few | TRBJ1-5 | TRBV10-3 | CATSETGGNNQPQHF
NA | NA | TRBJ1-4 | TRBV9 | CASSVVDSNEKLFF
TRBD1 | NA | TRBJ1-1 | TRBV2 | CASKSQGTPGTEAFF
NA | NA | TRBJ1-6 | TRBV27 | CASKDSRWISPLHF
NA | NA | TRBJ1-6 | TRBV10-3 | CARREEASSPLHF
NA | few | TRBJ2-7 | TRBV7-3 | CASSLNSRGEQYF
NA | once | TRBJ1-1 | TRBV29-1 | CSVQGEMNTEAFF
NA | NA | TRBJ2-7 | TRBV5-1 | CASSLASGFISSYEQYF
TRBD1 | NA | TRBJ1-1 | TRBV11-1 | CASSLGTVNTEAFF
TRBD1 | NA | TRBJ1-2 | TRBV5-4 | CASSAGQGTYGYTF
TRBD1 | few | TRBJ1-2 | TRBV9 | CASSSRDRGKGYTF
NA | NA | TRBJ1-1 | TRBV21-1 | CASSKSEQGRGTEAFF
NA | NA | TRBJ1-3 | TRBV29-1 | CSAQEPSGNTIYF
TRBD1 | NA | TRBJ1-6 | TRBV7-6 | CASSEGTGNSPLHF
TRBD2 | NA | TRBJ2-5 | TRBV3-1/TRBV3-2 | CASSLAGGPQETQYF
TRBD1 | NA | TRBJ2-3 | TRBV27 | CASRGDLRGRLGDTQYF